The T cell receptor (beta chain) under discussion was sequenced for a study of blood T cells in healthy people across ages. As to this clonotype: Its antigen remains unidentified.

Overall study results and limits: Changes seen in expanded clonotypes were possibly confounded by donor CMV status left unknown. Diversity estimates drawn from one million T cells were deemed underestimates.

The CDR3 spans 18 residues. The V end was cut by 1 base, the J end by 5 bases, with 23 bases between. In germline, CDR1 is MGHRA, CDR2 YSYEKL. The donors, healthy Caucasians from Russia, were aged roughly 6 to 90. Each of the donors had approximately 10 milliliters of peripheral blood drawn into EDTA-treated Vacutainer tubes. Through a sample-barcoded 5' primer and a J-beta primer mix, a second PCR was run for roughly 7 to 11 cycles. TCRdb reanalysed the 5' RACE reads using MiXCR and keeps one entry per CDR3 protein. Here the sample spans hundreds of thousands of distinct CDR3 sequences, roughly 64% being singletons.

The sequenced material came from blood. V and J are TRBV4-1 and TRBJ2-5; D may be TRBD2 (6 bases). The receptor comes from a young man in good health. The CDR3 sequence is CASSQVLSSSVGGETQYF. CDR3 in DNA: TGCGCCAGCAGCCAAGTTTTATCTTCTAGCGTCGGTGGGGAGACCCAGTACTTC.